The 7 T cell receptor beta chains presented below share a single source sample, sequenced in a study of tumor-infiltrating lymphocytes in primary liver carcinoma. A constant-region primer served to make TCR beta cDNA from approximately 490 ng total RNA. Generation of the TCR beta libraries relied on three nested multiplex PCR rounds using slightly modified ARM-PCR. Both of the initial two PCR rounds ran for nine to eleven cycles and employed TRBV1-TRBV30 forward primers alongside a C-beta reverse primer. Via MiXCR, TCRdb re-called the multiplex PCR reads, giving one row per CDR3 protein. The sample contains roughly 32,000 distinct CDR3 sequences, 70% to 80% of which appear only once. The tissue used was unsorted bulk material of about 19-34 mg. RNA and DNA were co-extracted from it with the AllPrep DNA/RNA mini kit. The sample consisted of liver tumor tissue from sampling region 4. Subset reported: tumor region T4, right-lateral pole. The receptors come from a man aged 40-55 years with primary liver carcinoma and hepatitis B virus infection.

This chain joins TRBV5-4 and TRBJ2-2; D remains ambiguous. The CDR3 runs to 15 residues. Germline CDR1 and CDR2: SGHNT and YYREEE (reference sequence). V lost 10 bases and J 4 bases, leaving 20 bases between the germline ends. The CDR3 DNA sequence: TGTGCCCGCAACCGAAAGATGGCCCGCACCGGGGAGCTGTTTTTT. Protein: CARNRKMARTGELFF.

This clonotype was detected many times. V usage is TRBV18 and J usage is TRBJ2-7; D may be TRBD2 (7 bases). V lost 0 bases to trimming and J lost 6 bases, with 12 bases between them. This CDR3 spans 14 amino acids. CDR1 and CDR2 from the germline V gene are KGHSH and LQKENI. This chain's CDR3 is CASSPPGEGVEQYF. The DNA for the CDR3 is TGTGCCAGCTCACCACCGGGGGAGGGGGTCGAGCAGTACTTC.

This clonotype was seen only once. The CDR3 carries no conserved terminal phenylalanine or tryptophan, so it likely arises from a read error. The DNA is omitted, as the CDR3 cannot be located on it reliably, and the CDR3 follows TCRdb's listing. J is TRBJ2-5 and V is TRBV11-2; the DNA was not compared with TRBD2, the D call given in the table. CDR1 and CDR2 from the germline V gene are SGHAT and FQNNGV. Termini included, the CDR3 measures 15 amino acids. This chain's CDR3 is CASRLPVQGGETQYY.

On this clonotype itself: Likely a read error: the CDR3 ends without its conserved phenylalanine or tryptophan. The chain uses TRBV6-1 and TRBJ1-2; D uncertain. The CDR3 loop spans 14 amino acids. The germline gives CDR1 MNHNS, CDR2 SASEGT. The DNA of the CDR3 is TGTACCAGCAGTGAAATTCGAGATAACTATGGCTACACCCTC. Translated, it gives CTSSEIRDNYGYTL.

Concerning this clonotype: One end of the junction varies from germline; a read error may be responsible. The gene calls are TRBV12-3 or TRBV12-4 and TRBJ2-3, with D possibly TRBD2 on 5 matching bases. CDR3 length: 17 residues. CDR3 protein: CARSSTTAGSDTDTQCF. The CDR3 DNA is TGTGCAAGGAGTTCAACTACCGCGGGTTCAGACACAGATACGCAGTGTTTT.

This clonotype appeared a few times. The V and J genes are TRBV18 and TRBJ2-3; a possible D gene is TRBD2 (6 bases). The germline V and J ends were trimmed by 8 bases and 0 bases, with 15 bases remaining between them. The CDR3 extends over 15 amino acids. Germline lookup yields CDR1 KGHSH and CDR2 LQKENI. The CDR3 spells CASPRIAASTDTQYF. The CDR3 bases are TGTGCCAGCCCACGAATAGCGGCGAGCACAGATACGCAGTATTTT. The whole variable domain, remainder taken from reference TRBV18 and TRBJ2-3, is NAGVMQNPRHLVRRRGQEARLRCSPMKGHSHVYWYRQLPEEGLKFMVYLQKENIIDESGMPKERFSAEFPKEGPSILRIQQVVRGDSAAYFCASPRIAASTDTQYFGPGTRLTVL.

The chain combines TRBV29-1 with TRBJ2-2, with TRBD1 matching over 8 bases. CDR1 SQVTM and CDR2 ANQGSEA come from the germline V gene. This CDR3 comprises 16 residues. V shed 3 bases and J 11 bases; nucleotides not matched to a gene: 17. The CDR3 region is CSVEGLDRVGTVELFF. CDR3 DNA sequence: TGCAGCGTTGAGGGGTTGGACAGGGTGGGCACCGTAGAGCTGTTTTTT.